What follows are 20 T cell receptor beta chains derived from one specimen sequenced in a study of OX40 agonist ivuxolimab in advanced cancers. Assay: immunoSEQ multiplex PCR; the TCRdb copy retains only in-frame clones and omits some. The table lists 50,000 to 70,000 clones, roughly nine tenths of them singletons. Sequenced here: CD4+ or CD8+ T cells sorted from blood, sampled in a trial of the OX40 agonist ivuxolimab. The receptor set was obtained from an adult with an advanced solid tumor such as melanoma, head and neck, liver or kidney cancer.

The rearrangement uses TRBV27 and TRBJ1-5; D not certain. This CDR3 is built from 17 residues. Trimming stripped 0 bases from V and 4 bases from J, with 16 bases between. Germline V gives CDR1 MNHEY, CDR2 SMNVEV (reference sequence). The CDR3 bases are TGTGCCAGCAGTTTATCAGGGTTTCCCGTATTGAATCAGCCCCAGCATTTT. Its protein is CASSLSGFPVLNQPQHF.

The CDR3 spells CASSMEASPRNTEAFF. For the CDR3, the DNA is TGTGCCAGTAGTATGGAGGCCAGTCCCCGAAACACTGAAGCTTTCTTT. The V and J genes are TRBV19 and TRBJ1-1, with D hard to call. Trimming cost V 3 bases and J 2 bases, with 16 bases left between them. The CDR3 length is 16 residues. Germline V gene data show CDR1 as LNHDA and CDR2 as SQIVND (reference sequence).

This sequence joins TRBV2 and TRBJ2-2, with 11 nucleotides matching TRBD2. The junction had 8 bases not matched to a gene; V was cut back by 4 bases and J by 7 bases. CDR1 SNHLY and CDR2 FYNNEI come from the germline V gene. This CDR3 comprises 16 residues. The CDR3 DNA follows: TGTGCCAGCAGTGCATCTAGCGGGGGGACGGGCGGGGAGCTGTTTTTT. It translates to CASSASSGGTGGELFF. The full variable domain, rest sourced from reference TRBV2 and TRBJ2-2, is EPEVTQTPSHQVTQMGQEVILRCVPISNHLYFYWYRQILGQKVEFLVSFYNNEISEKSEIFDDQFSVERPDGSNFTLKIRSTKLEDSAMYFCASSASSGGTGGELFFGEGSRLTVL.

This chain uses TRBV7-9 with TRBJ2-3; D is possibly TRBD1 (5 bases). Between the trimmed V and J ends, which lost 1 base and 2 bases, there was a span of 10 bases. This CDR3 has 15 amino acids. Germline lookup yields CDR1 SEHNR and CDR2 FQNEAQ (reference sequence). The CDR3 here is CASSLGQGYTDTQYF. CDR3 nucleotides: TGTGCCAGCAGCTTAGGCCAGGGATACACAGATACGCAGTATTTT.

CDR3 protein: CASSLGISPTYEQYF. The CDR3 DNA is TGTGCCAGCAGCTTAGGGATCAGCCCAACCTACGAGCAGTACTTC. The V and J genes are TRBV13 and TRBJ2-7; no firm D call. The CDR3 spans 15 residues. Germline CDR1 PRHDT, CDR2 FYEKMQ (reference sequence). The V gene lost 0 bases and the J gene lost 2 bases, with 11 bases spanning the gap.

The rearrangement links TRBV5-1 to TRBJ1-1; D is uncertain. The ends were cut back, 2 bases at V and 1 base at J, with 6 bases in the middle. Per germline, CDR1 SGHRS and CDR2 YFSETQ. This CDR3 is built from 13 residues. DNA of the CDR3: TGCGCCAGCAGCTTTACATCGAACACTGAAGCTTTCTTT. Protein product: CASSFTSNTEAFF. Drawing the rest from reference TRBV5-1 and TRBJ1-1, the complete variable domain is KAGVTQTPRYLIKTRGQQVTLSCSPISGHRSVSWYQQTPGQGLQFLFEYFSETQRNKGNFPGRFSGRQFSNSRSEMNVSTLELGDSALYLCASSFTSNTEAFFGQGTRLTVV.

The V call is TRBV21-1, the J call TRBJ2-3. TRBV21-1 is designated a pseudogene. The CDR3 has 16 residues. The CDR3 DNA reads as TGTGCCAGCAGCTTTCGGACCCAAACCCGCACAGATACGCAGTATTTT. Translation gives CASSFRTQTRTDTQYF.

The CDR3 here is CASSSTGGWTEAFF. The CDR3 bases are TGTGCCAGCAGTTCAACAGGGGGCTGGACTGAAGCTTTCTTT. V gene TRBV6-5 combines with J gene TRBJ1-1, with TRBD1 matching over 9 bases. CDR1 is MNHEY and CDR2 is SVGAGI in the germline V gene. V was clipped by 4 bases and J by 5 bases; unmatched bases: 5. This CDR3 spans 14 amino acids.

The V gene is TRBV10-2, the J gene TRBJ2-1, with 10 positions matching TRBD2. The CDR3 extends over 14 amino acids. From germline, CDR1 is WSHSY and CDR2 SAAADI. V dropped 6 bases and J dropped 4; count of bases not matched to a gene: 3. CDR3 protein: CASRASGSYNEQFF. CDR3 DNA: TGCGCCAGCAGGGCTAGCGGGAGTTACAATGAGCAGTTCTTC.

This clone was counted a single time. CDR3 region: CAWSWDSGHIYEQYF. The CDR3 coding sequence is TGTGCCTGGAGTTGGGATTCGGGACACATCTACGAGCAGTACTTC. The chain joins TRBV30 to TRBJ2-7, with a weak D call TRBD1 (6 bases). Trimming left V 2 bases short and J 3 bases short, with 17 bases between. This CDR3 comprises 15 residues. Germline CDR1 GTSNPN, CDR2 SVGIG (reference sequence).

V gene TRBV5-5 combines with J gene TRBJ1-2; D gene uncertain. Germline lookup yields CDR1 SGHKS and CDR2 YYEKEE (reference sequence). The CDR3 is made up of 15 amino acids. V was trimmed by 3 bases and J by 0 bases, leaving 12 bases between them. The CDR3 protein is CASSYGGPANYGYTF. DNA for the CDR3: TGTGCCAGCAGCTACGGCGGGCCCGCTAACTATGGCTACACCTTC.

This chain connects TRBV7-9 to TRBJ2-5; a possible D gene is TRBD1 (6 bases). There are 16 residues in the CDR3. The ends were cut back, 3 bases at V and 5 bases at J, with 19 bases in the middle. Germline values: CDR1 SEHNR, CDR2 FQNEAQ (reference sequence). CDR3 protein: CASSFEGSGERETQYF. Written as DNA, the CDR3 is TGTGCCAGCAGCTTCGAAGGCTCAGGGGAGCGGGAGACCCAGTACTTC.

The V and J genes are TRBV5-1 and TRBJ2-3; 12 bases are a match to TRBD2. Trimming removed 0 bases from V and 0 bases from J; junction bases left unmatched: 2. The V gene's germline CDR1 is SGHRS and CDR2 YFSETQ. The length of the CDR3 is 17 residues. CDR3 in amino acids: CASSLGTSGDSTDTQYF. CDR3 DNA: TGCGCCAGCAGCTTGGGGACTAGCGGGGACAGCACAGATACGCAGTATTTT.

The V call is TRBV20-1, the J call TRBJ1-1; possibly TRBD1 for D (6 bases). This CDR3 is built from 11 residues. V was shortened by 8 bases and J by 5 bases, with 12 bases between the two germline ends. CDR1 is DFQATT and CDR2 is SNEGSKA in the germline V gene (reference sequence). The CDR3 nucleotides are TGCAGTCGTGGAGGGGGGACTGAAGCTTTCTTT. It yields the protein CSRGGGTEAFF.

The chain is built from TRBV28 and TRBJ1-1; tentatively, D is TRBD1 (5 bases). The ends were cut back, 1 base at V and 7 bases at J, with 19 bases in the middle. Germline V gives CDR1 MDHEN, CDR2 SYDVKM. The CDR3 sequence is 16 residues long. The CDR3: CASSLFGSRGANEAFF. CDR3 DNA: TGTGCCAGCAGTTTATTTGGGTCGAGGGGCGCGAATGAAGCTTTCTTT.

The V gene is TRBV6-6, the J gene TRBJ2-7; TRBD1 agrees at 9 bases. This CDR3 contains 15 residues. Germline V CDR1 and CDR2: MNHNY, SVGAGI (reference sequence). The junction had 11 bases not matched to a gene; V was cut back by 8 bases and J by 3 bases. For the CDR3, the DNA is TGTGCCAGCCCAAGACTGACAGGGGGGAACTACGAGCAGTACTTC. It encodes CASPRLTGGNYEQYF.

The V call is TRBV23-1, the J call TRBJ2-1; no reliable D call. TRBV23-1 counts as an open reading frame of uncertain function. This CDR3 is 16 amino acids long. The ends were cut back, 0 bases at V and 8 bases at J, with 17 bases in the middle. The CDR3 sequence: CASSQSGRTRPDEQFF. CDR3 in DNA: TGCGCCAGCAGTCAATCTGGTCGGACCAGGCCTGATGAGCAGTTCTTC.

The chain employs TRBV19 and TRBJ2-1; 8 positions match TRBD1. Trimming removed 1 base from V and 1 base from J; junction bases left unmatched: 9. Germline assignment: CDR1 LNHDA and CDR2 SQIVND (reference sequence). CDR3 length equals 18 residues. CDR3 DNA: TGTGCCAGTAGTATAGGCCCGACAGGGGCCGGGTCCTACAATGAGCAGTTCTTC. Translating gives CASSIGPTGAGSYNEQFF.

V gene TRBV4-1 combines with J gene TRBJ1-2; D call uncertain. Deletions cut 1 base from V and 7 bases from J, with 10 bases between. CDR1 MGHRA and CDR2 YSYEKL come from the germline V gene. The CDR3 extends over 13 amino acids. CDR3 amino acids: CASSQVLSGGYTF. CDR3 sequence (DNA): TGCGCCAGCAGCCAAGTTTTGTCGGGTGGCTACACCTTC.

The V and J genes are TRBV7-8 and TRBJ2-3, with 9 bases aligning to TRBD2. V lost 1 base, J lost 7 bases, and 6 bases stayed unmatched. Germline V gene sequence: CDR1 SGHVS, CDR2 FQNEAQ. The length of the CDR3 is 15 residues. CDR3 region: CASSLGTSVAHTQYF. The CDR3 bases are TGTGCCAGCAGCTTAGGGACTAGCGTGGCGCATACGCAGTATTTT.